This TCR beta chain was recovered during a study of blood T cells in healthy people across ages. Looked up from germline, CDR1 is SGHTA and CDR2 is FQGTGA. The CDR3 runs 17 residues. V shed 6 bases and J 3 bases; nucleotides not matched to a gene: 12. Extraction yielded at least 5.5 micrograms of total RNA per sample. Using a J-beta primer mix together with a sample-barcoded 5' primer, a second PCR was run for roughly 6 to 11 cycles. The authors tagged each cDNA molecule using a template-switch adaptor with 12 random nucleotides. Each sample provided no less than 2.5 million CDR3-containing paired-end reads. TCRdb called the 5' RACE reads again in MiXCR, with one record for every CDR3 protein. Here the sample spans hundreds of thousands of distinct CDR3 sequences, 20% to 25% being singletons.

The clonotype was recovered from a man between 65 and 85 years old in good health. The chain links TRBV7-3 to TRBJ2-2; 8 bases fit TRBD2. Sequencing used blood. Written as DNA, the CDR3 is TGTGCCAGCAGTCCCGTGGCGGGAGGCTCTTACACCGGGGAGCTGTTTTTT. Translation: CASSPVAGGSYTGELFF.